The 22 T cell receptor beta chains in this list originate from one sample, sequenced in a study of T-cell memory formation after mild COVID-19. Using its own MiXCR run on the 5' RACE reads, TCRdb lists one record per CDR3 protein. Of some 200,000 distinct CDR3 sequences detected, 20% to 25% appear once; the ten largest clones hold about 23%. Sequenced material: PBMCs or a T cell subset sorted from them (not recorded which). All receptors come from an adult woman who had mild COVID-19 (a few samples of this study predate the infection). Cell type and time point are not known.

The V and J genes are TRBV6-5 and TRBJ2-3; 13 nucleotides align to TRBD2. Germline CDR1 is MNHEY and CDR2 is SVGAGI. The CDR3 length is 15 residues. After removal of 2 bases from V and 4 bases from J, the junction contained 0 bases not matched to a gene. CDR3 residues: CASSYTSGGADTQYF. CDR3 nucleotides: TGTGCCAGCAGTTACACTAGCGGGGGGGCAGATACGCAGTATTTT.

Many counts were recorded for this clonotype. The chain employs TRBV7-2 and TRBJ2-7; D unresolved. V was clipped by 5 bases and J by 0 bases, with 5 bases between them. This CDR3 is built from 12 residues. The germline V gene encodes CDR1 SGHTA and CDR2 FQGNSA. The DNA for the CDR3 is TGTGCCAGCAGCACCTACTCCTACGAGCAGTACTTC. Amino acids: CASSTYSYEQYF.

This clonotype was counted a few times. This chain links TRBV7-2 with TRBJ2-2; 11 bases line up with TRBD2. Germline V CDR1 and CDR2: SGHTA, FQGNSA. The CDR3 sequence is 17 residues long. V dropped 1 base and J dropped 5; count of bases not matched to a gene: 6. Here the CDR3 DNA reads TGTGCCAGCAGCTTAGGATTAGCGGGAGGGTGGACCGGGGAGCTGTTTTTT. It codes for CASSLGLAGGWTGELFF.

This clonotype was detected ten times or more. The genes are TRBV5-1 and TRBJ2-7; 11 nucleotides match TRBD1. Unmatched junction bases numbered 1, after V lost 2 bases and J lost 3 bases. Germline lookup yields CDR1 SGHRS and CDR2 YFSETQ. This CDR3 spans 14 amino acids. The CDR3 here is CASSLGTGGYEQYF. Here the CDR3 DNA reads TGCGCCAGCAGCTTAGGGACAGGGGGCTACGAGCAGTACTTC. The whole variable domain, remainder taken from reference TRBV5-1 and TRBJ2-7, is KAGVTQTPRYLIKTRGQQVTLSCSPISGHRSVSWYQQTPGQGLQFLFEYFSETQRNKGNFPGRFSGRQFSNSRSEMNVSTLELGDSALYLCASSLGTGGYEQYFGPGTRLTVT.

In its sample, this clonotype was seen many times. The chain joins TRBV6-5 to TRBJ2-2; D is unclear. Trimming took off 0 bases at V and 5 bases at J, with 1 base between the two ends. The CDR3 contains 12 residues. CDR1 and CDR2 from the germline V gene are MNHEY and SVGAGI. CDR3 bases: TGTGCCAGCAGTTACTCGACCGGGGAGCTGTTTTTT. This sequence encodes CASSYSTGELFF.

This clonotype has just a few counts. V and J are TRBV5-1 and TRBJ2-1; 7 bases match TRBD2. J gave up 5 bases and V 6 bases, and 5 bases lay outside the gene matches. This CDR3 is built from 13 residues. The germline V gene has CDR1 SGHRS and CDR2 YFSETQ. The DNA for the CDR3 is TGCGCCAGCAAAGAGACTAGCAACAATGAGCAGTTCTTC. Residues: CASKETSNNEQFF.

The chain couples TRBV4-2 to TRBJ1-1, with 8 bases aligning to TRBD1. V lost 5 bases to trimming and J lost 1 base; unmatched junction nucleotides: 3. Germline-derived CDR1 and CDR2 are LGHNA and YNFKEQ. The CDR3 runs 14 residues. For the CDR3, the DNA is TGTGCCAGCAGCTATGGGACAGGGAACACTGAAGCTTTCTTT. Amino acids: CASSYGTGNTEAFF.

This clonotype turned up a few times. The chain employs TRBV20-1 and TRBJ1-6, with D perhaps TRBD1 (5 bases). This CDR3 has 18 amino acids. The V and J ends lost 0 bases and 8 bases respectively, with 23 bases between them. CDR1 is DFQATT, CDR2 SNEGSKA, per germline (reference sequence). The CDR3 reads CSARELRSGAREYSPLHF. CDR3 nucleotide sequence: TGCAGTGCTAGAGAGCTAAGGAGCGGGGCCCGGGAGTATTCACCCCTCCACTTT.

This clonotype has more than one count but fewer than ten. This chain links TRBV2 with TRBJ2-5, with TRBD2 matching over 11 bases. CDR3 length equals 17 residues. Unmatched junction bases numbered 10, after V lost 4 bases and J lost 3 bases. Germline loops: CDR1 SNHLY, CDR2 FYNNEI. The DNA for the CDR3 is TGTGCCAGCAGTGCCCTAGCGGGGGGTCCCAACAAAGAGACCCAGTACTTC. Protein product: CASSALAGGPNKETQYF.

This chain connects TRBV29-1 to TRBJ1-1; 7 nucleotides line up with TRBD1. The germline gives CDR1 SQVTM, CDR2 ANQGSEA. CDR3 size: 14 residues. V lost 7 bases, J lost 0 bases, and 8 bases stayed unmatched. CDR3 residues: CSAEGGQLNTEAFF. In nucleotides, the CDR3 is TGCAGCGCAGAGGGGGGACAGTTGAACACTGAAGCTTTCTTT.

This clonotype was seen more than once but under ten times. The rearrangement joins TRBV9 to TRBJ2-7; no definite D call. Per germline, CDR1 SGDLS and CDR2 YYNGEE. Trimming took 4 bases from V and 1 from J, leaving 12 bases between them. This CDR3 spans 14 amino acids. The CDR3 sequence: CASSYHGESYEQYF. CDR3 in DNA: TGTGCCAGCAGCTACCATGGGGAATCCTACGAGCAGTACTTC.

The chain has TRBV20-1 and TRBJ2-3, with 9 bases aligning to TRBD2. Germline V gene lookup returns CDR1 DFQATT and CDR2 SNEGSKA (reference sequence). Unmatched junction bases numbered 13, after V lost 3 bases and J lost 6 bases. This CDR3 comprises 16 residues. The CDR3 region is CSASELAGVQTDTQYF. CDR3 nucleotide sequence: TGCAGTGCTAGTGAATTAGCGGGGGTCCAAACGGATACGCAGTATTTT.

The genes are TRBV7-8 and TRBJ2-5; unclear D gene. The CDR3 totals 13 residues. Trimming left V 3 bases short and J 2 bases short, with 7 bases between. Germline CDR1 SGHVS, CDR2 FQNEAQ. The CDR3 protein is CASSFGNQETQYF. The DNA for the CDR3 is TGTGCCAGCAGCTTTGGCAATCAAGAGACCCAGTACTTC.

This clonotype was detected a few times. This sequence joins TRBV27 and TRBJ2-1; 7 positions agree with TRBD1. V shed 7 bases, J shed 8 bases, and the junction held 8 bases outside the gene matches. This CDR3 spans 13 amino acids. Germline V gives CDR1 MNHEY, CDR2 SMNVEV (reference sequence). CDR3 residues: CASTPTGLDEQFF. The CDR3 coding sequence is TGTGCCAGCACCCCGACAGGGCTCGATGAGCAGTTCTTC.

This clonotype has more than one count but fewer than ten. V and J are TRBV6-1 and TRBJ2-7, with D possibly called TRBD1 or TRBD2 (5 bases each). Trimming removed 3 bases from V and 6 bases from J, with 12 bases in between. The CDR3 length is 13 residues. Germline loops: CDR1 MNHNS, CDR2 SASEGT. The CDR3: CASSDRDLSEQYF. The CDR3 DNA is TGTGCCAGCAGTGATCGGGACCTCTCCGAGCAGTACTTC.

This clonotype turned up a few times. V usage is TRBV12-3 or TRBV12-4 and J usage is TRBJ2-7; 7 bases agree with TRBD1. The CDR3 loop spans 14 amino acids. V lost 6 bases and J lost 1; bases outside the gene matches: 6. The CDR3 bases are TGTGCCAGCAGGTCGGGACAGAGTTCCTACGAGCAGTACTTC. Protein product: CASRSGQSSYEQYF.

The V gene is TRBV20-1, the J gene TRBJ1-2; 7 bases match TRBD1. The germline gives CDR1 DFQATT, CDR2 SNEGSKA (reference sequence). V was pared by 5 bases and J by 8 bases, with 11 bases of the junction left unmatched. The CDR3 covers 13 residues. CDR3 nucleotides: TGCAGTGCTCCGGGGGAGGGGGCAGTCGGCTACACCTTC. Residues: CSAPGEGAVGYTF.

This clonotype has a handful of counts. This sequence joins TRBV13 and TRBJ2-3; 8 bases agree with TRBD2. V gave up 0 bases and J gave up 5 bases; unmatched junction bases: 10. The length of the CDR3 is 17 residues. Germline assignment: CDR1 PRHDT and CDR2 FYEKMQ (reference sequence). The CDR3 is CASSLGRSGSVEDTQYF. The CDR3 DNA reads as TGTGCCAGCAGCTTAGGCCGGAGCGGGAGCGTTGAAGATACGCAGTATTTT. Full variable domain (outside the CDR3, taken from reference TRBV13 and TRBJ2-3): AAGVIQSPRHLIKEKRETATLKCYPIPRHDTVYWYQQGPGQDPQFLISFYEKMQSDKGSIPDRFSAQQFSDYHSELNMSSLELGDSALYFCASSLGRSGSVEDTQYFGPGTRLTVL.

The genes are TRBV7-9 and TRBJ1-2; D is undetermined. CDR1 SEHNR and CDR2 FQNEAQ come from the germline V gene (reference sequence). Trimming stripped 4 bases from V and 0 bases from J, with 12 bases between. The length of the CDR3 is 15 residues. The CDR3: CASSSPGKANYGYTF. The CDR3 region has the DNA TGTGCCAGCAGCTCCCCCGGGAAAGCTAACTATGGCTACACCTTC. The complete variable domain, with remaining parts taken from reference TRBV7-9 and TRBJ1-2, reads DTGVSQNPRHKITKRGQNVTFRCDPISEHNRLYWYRQTLGQGPEFLTYFQNEAQLEKSRLLSDRFSAERPKGSFSTLEIQRTEQGDSAMYLCASSSPGKANYGYTFGSGTRLTVV.

The chain recombines TRBV5-6 with TRBJ1-2, with 8 bases lining up with TRBD1. The germline CDR1 and CDR2 sequences are SGHDT and YYEEEE. After removal of 5 bases from V and 3 bases from J, the junction contained 3 bases not matched to a gene. The length of the CDR3 is 13 residues. CDR3 amino acids: CASSSTGDYGYTF. The CDR3 DNA follows: TGTGCCAGCAGTTCGACAGGGGACTATGGCTACACCTTC. Variable domain in full (rest from reference TRBV5-6 and TRBJ1-2): DAGVTQSPTHLIKTRGQQVTLRCSPKSGHDTVSWYQQALGQGPQFIFQYYEEEERQRGNFPDRFSGHQFPNYSSELNVNALLLGDSALYLCASSSTGDYGYTFGSGTRLTVV.

The chain is built from TRBV12-3 or TRBV12-4 and TRBJ1-1, with D perhaps TRBD1 (5 bases). The V and J ends lost 1 base and 4 bases respectively, with 10 bases between them. This CDR3 has 14 amino acids. The CDR3 is CASSLVMGTTEAFF. CDR3 sequence (DNA): TGTGCCAGCAGTTTAGTAATGGGGACCACTGAAGCTTTCTTT.

The rearrangement uses TRBV13 and TRBJ2-3; D might be TRBD2 (6 bases). Germline V CDR1 and CDR2: PRHDT, FYEKMQ (reference sequence). CDR3 length: 13 residues. V gave up 2 bases and J gave up 4 bases, with 7 bases separating them. The CDR3 loop reads CASSLRGSDTQYF. Here the CDR3 DNA reads TGTGCCAGCAGCTTACGGGGGTCAGATACGCAGTATTTT.